These 2 T cell receptor beta chains came from one sample sequenced in a study of blood T cells in healthy people across ages. A second PCR of roughly 7 to 11 cycles used a sample-barcoded 5' primer and a J-beta primer mix. TCRdb re-called the 5' RACE reads with MiXCR, one entry per CDR3 protein. Of roughly 1.7 million distinct CDR3 sequences in the sample, roughly a third were seen once. Input material: blood. These receptors all come from a woman aged 25 to 45 in good health.

The chain combines TRBV3-1 with TRBJ2-1; 7 bases fit TRBD2. Germline CDR1 LGHDT, CDR2 YNNKEL (reference sequence). The CDR3 runs to 16 residues. Trimming took 3 bases from V and 7 from J; bases not matched to a gene: 12. CDR3 in amino acids: CASSHSFRAGVNEQFF. The CDR3 nucleotides read TGTGCCAGCAGCCATTCGTTTAGGGCGGGGGTTAATGAGCAGTTCTTC.

This clonotype has just a few counts. This rearrangement joins TRBV7-9 to TRBJ1-2; D perhaps matches TRBD1 (6 bases). This CDR3 has 16 residues. Deletions cut 9 bases from V and 2 bases from J, with 22 bases between. CDR1 and CDR2 from the germline V gene are SEHNR and FQNEAQ (reference sequence). CDR3 region: CASTPTTGSLNYGYTF. The CDR3 DNA follows: TGTGCCAGTACCCCTACTACAGGGTCCCTAAACTATGGCTACACCTTC.